The 18 T cell receptor beta chains below all came from one sample that was sequenced in a study of T-cell memory formation after mild COVID-19. TCRdb used MiXCR to reprocess the 5' RACE reads, holding one entry per CDR3 protein. In the table there are 80,000 to 130,000 distinct CDR3 sequences, more than 9.5% of which are singletons. Input material: PBMCs or a T cell subset sorted from them (not recorded which). These receptors came from a man younger than 35 who had mild COVID-19 (a few samples of this study predate the infection). Cell type and time point are not known.

The chain links TRBV9 to TRBJ2-1; no reliable D call. CDR1 is SGDLS and CDR2 is YYNGEE in the germline V gene. V shed 3 bases and J shed 7 bases, with 14 bases lying between them. The CDR3 is 14 residues long. The CDR3 loop reads CASSAQTTRNEQFF. The CDR3 DNA is TGTGCCAGCAGCGCTCAGACCACGAGGAATGAGCAGTTCTTC.

The V gene is TRBV2, the J gene TRBJ1-2; TRBD1 is a possible D gene (6 bases). Germline loops: CDR1 SNHLY, CDR2 FYNNEI. The V and J ends lost 3 bases and 4 bases respectively, with 12 bases between them. The CDR3 length is 14 residues. The CDR3 is CASSEGRGGYGYTF. The CDR3 DNA is TGTGCCAGCAGTGAGGGCAGGGGCGGCTATGGCTACACCTTC.

This clonotype showed up many times. This chain uses TRBV7-3 with TRBJ2-1, with 7 nucleotides matching TRBD2. Germline V gives CDR1 SGHTA, CDR2 FQGTGA. Germline trimming cut 2 bases from V and 5 bases from J; bases unmatched to any gene: 3. The CDR3 spans 14 residues. The CDR3 reads CASSLGAGNNEQFF. DNA of the CDR3: TGTGCCAGCAGCTTAGGAGCGGGGAACAATGAGCAGTTCTTC.

This clonotype was seen a few times. V gene TRBV4-2 combines with J gene TRBJ2-3; TRBD1 aligns across 8 bases. With 0 bases clipped from V and 2 bases from J, the junction kept 7 bases outside the gene matches. The CDR3 spans 17 residues. Germline V CDR1 and CDR2: LGHNA, YNFKEQ. CDR3 region: CASSQEHRGAPTDTQYF. Written as DNA, the CDR3 is TGTGCCAGCAGCCAAGAACACAGGGGGGCCCCCACAGATACGCAGTATTTT.

This clonotype showed up just a few times. V and J are TRBV6-2 or TRBV6-3 and TRBJ2-7, with D possibly TRBD1 on 6 matching bases. CDR1 is MNHEY, CDR2 SVGEGT, per germline. The CDR3 is made up of 16 amino acids. Deletions cut 6 bases from V and 0 bases from J, with 18 bases between. CDR3 residues: CASSQGSWASSYEQYV. The CDR3 DNA reads as TGTGCCAGCAGCCAGGGGAGCTGGGCGAGCTCCTACGAGCAGTACGTC.

The chain uses TRBV12-3 or TRBV12-4 and TRBJ2-1; maybe TRBD2 (5 bases). Trimming took off 6 bases at V and 6 bases at J, with 21 bases between the two ends. The CDR3 runs to 16 residues. The CDR3 sequence is CASSPEGGPASNEQFF. The CDR3 region has the DNA TGTGCCAGCAGCCCAGAGGGCGGCCCCGCCTCCAATGAGCAGTTCTTC.

At least ten counts were recorded for this clonotype. The chain employs TRBV20-1 and TRBJ2-3, with 11 bases that match TRBD2. From germline, CDR1 is DFQATT and CDR2 SNEGSKA (reference sequence). V shed 6 bases, J shed 6 bases, and the junction held 11 bases outside the gene matches. The CDR3 contains 15 residues. This CDR3 is CSAEGLAGGPDTQYF. The CDR3 DNA sequence: TGCAGTGCCGAGGGCTTAGCGGGGGGGCCTGATACGCAGTATTTT.

There are a few counts of this clonotype. The rearrangement joins TRBV15 to TRBJ1-1; D perhaps matches TRBD1 (6 bases). The V and J ends lost 6 bases and 8 bases respectively, with 22 bases between them. CDR3 length equals 15 residues. Per the germline V gene, CDR1 is LNHNV and CDR2 is YYDKDF (reference sequence). CDR3 sequence: CATSIHPGQEDEAFF. The CDR3 DNA sequence: TGTGCCACCAGTATCCATCCGGGACAAGAGGACGAAGCTTTCTTT.

V is TRBV4-1 and J is TRBJ1-2, with TRBD1 as a possible D gene (5 bases). V lost 3 bases, J lost 6 bases, and 23 bases lay in between. The V gene's germline CDR1 is MGHRA and CDR2 YSYEKL. The CDR3 length is 17 residues. The CDR3 loop is CASSHHLGVPGPDGYTF. CDR3 in DNA: TGCGCCAGCAGCCATCACCTGGGGGTCCCGGGGCCGGATGGCTACACCTTC.

This clonotype was counted at least ten times. The J gene is TRBJ2-1, the V gene TRBV7-9; 10 nucleotides agree with TRBD2. This CDR3 has 16 residues. With 4 bases clipped from V and 0 bases from J, the junction kept 3 bases outside the gene matches. CDR1 SEHNR and CDR2 FQNEAQ come from the germline V gene (reference sequence). CDR3 protein: CASSSRLAGSYNEQFF. In DNA, the CDR3 is TGTGCCAGCAGCTCAAGACTAGCGGGCTCCTACAATGAGCAGTTCTTC.

This clonotype occurred a few times. V usage is TRBV7-9 and J usage is TRBJ1-2, with D unclear. This CDR3 is 11 amino acids long. The V gene lost 8 bases and the J gene lost 4 bases, with 8 bases spanning the gap. The germline V gene has CDR1 SEHNR and CDR2 FQNEAQ (reference sequence). The CDR3 loop reads CASYEGYGYTF. DNA of the CDR3: TGTGCCAGCTATGAGGGCTATGGCTACACCTTC.

This chain joins TRBV13 and TRBJ1-2, with 10 bases matching TRBD1. Germline trimming cut 5 bases from V and 3 bases from J; bases unmatched to any gene: 6. The CDR3 loop spans 15 amino acids. Germline CDR1 and CDR2: PRHDT and FYEKMQ (reference sequence). DNA of the CDR3: TGTGCCAGCAGCCATGGGACAGGGGCTGACTATGGCTACACCTTC. This gives the protein CASSHGTGADYGYTF.

There are a few counts of this clonotype. V gene TRBV19 combines with J gene TRBJ1-1; 9 bases are shared with TRBD1. Germline CDR1 is LNHDA and CDR2 is SQIVND (reference sequence). V shed 4 bases, J shed 2 bases, and the junction held 5 bases outside the gene matches. The CDR3 extends over 15 amino acids. CDR3 sequence reads: CASSNRGLINTEAFF. The CDR3 DNA is TGTGCCAGTAGTAACAGGGGGCTGATAAACACTGAAGCTTTCTTT.

J is TRBJ2-2 and V is TRBV11-2; the D is unclear. V was cut by 3 bases and J by 8 bases, with 10 bases left in between. Looked up from germline, CDR1 is SGHAT and CDR2 is FQNNGV. CDR3 length equals 13 residues. The CDR3, as DNA: TGTGCCAGCAGCTTTGGGCTCCTGGGGGAGCTGTTTTTT. Amino acid sequence: CASSFGLLGELFF.

A few counts support this clonotype. The V gene is TRBV7-2, the J gene TRBJ1-1, with D unclear. Trimming shortened V by 5 bases and J by 5 bases, and 18 bases separated the two germline ends. The V gene's germline CDR1 is SGHTA and CDR2 FQGNSA. The CDR3 is made up of 15 amino acids. The CDR3 coding sequence is TGTGCCAGCAGCGAGCGGTTGGTTGGAAGTACTGAAGCTTTCTTT. It encodes CASSERLVGSTEAFF. Full variable domain (rest looked up from reference TRBV7-2 and TRBJ1-1): GAGVSQSPSNKVTEKGKDVELRCDPISGHTALYWYRQSLGQGLEFLIYFQGNSAPDKSGLPSDRFSAERTGGSVSTLTIQRTQQEDSAVYLCASSERLVGSTEAFFGQGTRLTVV.

The V gene is TRBV5-1, the J gene TRBJ2-7; no firm D call. The CDR3 runs 13 residues. The germline V gene encodes CDR1 SGHRS and CDR2 YFSETQ. Between the trimmed V and J ends, which lost 2 bases and 6 bases, there was a span of 12 bases. Here the CDR3 reads CASSFDPSGEQYV. The CDR3 nucleotides are TGCGCCAGCAGCTTCGATCCGAGTGGCGAGCAGTACGTC.

Ten or more counts support this clonotype. V gene TRBV6-1 combines with J gene TRBJ2-3, with 8 bases identical to TRBD2. From germline, CDR1 is MNHNS and CDR2 SASEGT. With 1 base clipped from V and 2 bases from J, the junction kept 2 bases outside the gene matches. The CDR3 spans 15 residues. CDR3 DNA sequence: TGTGCCAGCAGTGAAGGGACTAGCCACACAGATACGCAGTATTTT. Its translation is CASSEGTSHTDTQYF.

This clonotype was detected only a few times. The chain joins TRBV4-2 to TRBJ2-7, with D tentatively TRBD2 (5 bases). Between the trimmed V and J ends, which lost 3 bases and 6 bases, there was a span of 12 bases. CDR3 length: 13 residues. The germline gives CDR1 LGHNA, CDR2 YNFKEQ. CDR3 in DNA: TGTGCCAGCAGCCATAGCGACCCCGGCGAGCAGTACTTC. Translation gives CASSHSDPGEQYF.